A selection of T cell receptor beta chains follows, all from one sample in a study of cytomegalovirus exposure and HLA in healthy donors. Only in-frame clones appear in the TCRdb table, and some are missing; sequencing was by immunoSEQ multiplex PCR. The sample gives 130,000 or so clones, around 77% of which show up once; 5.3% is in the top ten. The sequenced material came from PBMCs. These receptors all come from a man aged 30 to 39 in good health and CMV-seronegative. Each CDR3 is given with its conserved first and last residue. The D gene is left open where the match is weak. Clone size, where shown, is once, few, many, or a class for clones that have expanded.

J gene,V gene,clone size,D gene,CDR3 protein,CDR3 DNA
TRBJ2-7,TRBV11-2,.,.,CASSKDSINYEQYF,TGTGCCAGCAGCAAGGACAGTATCAACTACGAGCAGTACTTC
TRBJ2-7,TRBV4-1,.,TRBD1,CASSHEPGQGIHEQYF,TGCGCCAGCAGCCATGAACCGGGACAGGGGATCCACGAGCAGTACTTC
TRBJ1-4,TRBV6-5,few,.,CASSRSNSHEKLFF,TGTGCCAGCAGTCGTAGCAATAGCCACGAAAAACTGTTTTTT
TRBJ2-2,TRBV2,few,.,CASSPFSTTGELFF,TGTGCCAGCAGTCCGTTTAGCACGACCGGGGAGCTGTTTTTT
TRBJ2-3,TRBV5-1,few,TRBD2,CASSPSGGTDTQYF,TGCGCCAGCTCACCTAGCGGGGGCACAGATACGCAGTATTTT
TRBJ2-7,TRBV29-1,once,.,CSVVLPRGEQYF,TGCAGCGTCGTTTTACCCCGGGGCGAGCAGTACTTC
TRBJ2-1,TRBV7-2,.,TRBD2,CASSPVSGGYNEQFF,TGTGCCAGCAGCCCTGTTAGCGGGGGCTACAATGAGCAGTTCTTC
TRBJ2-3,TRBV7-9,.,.,CSSSLQTDTQYF,TGTTCCAGCAGCCTTCAGACAGATACGCAGTATTTT
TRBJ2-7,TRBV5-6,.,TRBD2,CASSTIGLAGGPPDEQYF,TGTGCCAGCAGCACAATCGGACTAGCGGGAGGGCCCCCGGACGAGCAGTACTTC
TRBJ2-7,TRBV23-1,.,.,CASILTRGGSYEQYF,TGCGCCAGCATCCTAACCCGGGGAGGCTCCTACGAGCAGTACTTC
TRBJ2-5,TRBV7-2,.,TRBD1,CASSFVGQGRETQYF,TGTGCCAGCAGCTTTGTGGGACAGGGTAGAGAGACCCAGTACTTC
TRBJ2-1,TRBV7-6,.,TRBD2,CASSPGLAGAYNEQFF,TGTGCCAGCAGCCCGGGACTAGCGGGGGCCTACAATGAGCAGTTCTTC
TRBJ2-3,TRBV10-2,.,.,CASSGQQITTDTQYF,TGCGCCAGCAGTGGACAGCAGATAACCACAGATACGCAGTATTTT
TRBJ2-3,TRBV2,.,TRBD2,CASRVGLAGSTDTQYF,TGTGCCAGCAGGGTTGGACTAGCGGGAAGCACAGATACGCAGTATTTT
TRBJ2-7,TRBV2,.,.,CASSERGGVSYEQYF,TGTGCCAGCAGTGAAAGGGGGGGGGTCTCCTACGAGCAGTACTTC
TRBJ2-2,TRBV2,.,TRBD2,CASSPGRAGPGELFF,TGTGCCAGCAGCCCGGGGAGGGCTGGGCCCGGGGAGCTGTTTTTT
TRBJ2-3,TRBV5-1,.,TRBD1,CASGAQGSPDTQYF,TGCGCCAGCGGAGCACAGGGGTCCCCAGATACGCAGTATTTT
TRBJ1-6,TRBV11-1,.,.,CASSKNRAGNSPLHF,TGTGCCAGCAGCAAAAACAGGGCGGGTAATTCACCCCTCCACTTT
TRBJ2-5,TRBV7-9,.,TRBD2,CASSRTRLETQYF,TGTGCCAGCAGCAGGACTAGATTGGAGACCCAGTACTTC
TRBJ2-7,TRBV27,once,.,CATNSGAYEQYF,TGTGCCACCAATTCCGGGGCCTACGAGCAGTACTTC
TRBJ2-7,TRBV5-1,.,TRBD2,CASSLSGDYYEQYF,TGCGCCAGCAGCTTAAGCGGGGACTACTACGAGCAGTACTTC
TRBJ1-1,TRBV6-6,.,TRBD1,CASSPSTGGTEAFF,TGTGCCAGCAGCCCCTCCACAGGGGGCACTGAAGCTTTCTTT
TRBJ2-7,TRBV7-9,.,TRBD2,CASSGSGAGEQYF,TGTGCCAGCAGCGGTAGCGGGGCGGGTGAGCAGTACTTC
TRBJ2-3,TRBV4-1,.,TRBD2,CASSQDPSGLTDTQYF,TGCGCCAGCAGCCAAGACCCTAGCGGGCTCACAGATACGCAGTATTTT
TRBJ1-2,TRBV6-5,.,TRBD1,CASSYGRQGSYGYTF,TGTGCCAGCAGTTACGGACGACAGGGATCCTATGGCTACACCTTC
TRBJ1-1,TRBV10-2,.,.,CASSGMNTEAFF,TGCGCCAGCAGCGGGATGAACACTGAAGCTTTCTTT
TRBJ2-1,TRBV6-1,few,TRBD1,CATDRGRSYNEQFF,TGTGCCACTGACAGGGGAAGGTCCTACAATGAGCAGTTCTTC
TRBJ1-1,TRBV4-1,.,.,CASSWNGVNTEAFF,TGCGCCAGCAGCTGGAATGGAGTGAACACTGAAGCTTTCTTT
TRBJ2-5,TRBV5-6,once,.,CASSRPAGETQYF,TGTGCCAGCAGCCGACCTGCGGGGGAGACCCAGTACTTC
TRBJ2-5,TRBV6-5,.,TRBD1,CASRRQGRGSETQYF,TGTGCCAGCAGACGACAGGGTCGAGGATCCGAGACCCAGTACTTC
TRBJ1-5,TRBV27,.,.,CASGPRGAQHF,TGTGCCAGCGGCCCCCGGGGGGCCCAGCATTTT
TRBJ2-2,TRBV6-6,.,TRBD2,CAGGTSDTGELFF,TGTGCCGGAGGGACTAGCGACACCGGGGAGCTGTTTTTT
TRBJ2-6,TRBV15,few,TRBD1,CATSKPRDRGSGANVLTF,TGTGCCACCAGCAAACCCCGGGACAGGGGGTCTGGGGCCAACGTCCTGACTTTC
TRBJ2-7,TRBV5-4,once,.,CASSLGTHYEQYF,TGTGCCAGCAGCTTGGGGACACACTATGAGCAGTACTTC
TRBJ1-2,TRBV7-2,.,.,CASFPGGLNYGYTF,TGTGCCAGCTTCCCCGGGGGGTTGAACTATGGCTACACCTTC
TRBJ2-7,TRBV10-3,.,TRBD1,CAISETDRGYEQYF,TGTGCCATCAGTGAGACGGACAGGGGTTACGAGCAGTACTTC
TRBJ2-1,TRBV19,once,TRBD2,CASSSGGTANEQFF,TGTGCCAGTAGTAGCGGGGGGACTGCCAATGAGCAGTTCTTC